A selection of T cell receptor beta chains follows, all from one sample in a study of T-cell reconstitution after alpha-beta-depleted transplantation in children. Via MiXCR, TCRdb re-called the PCR reads, giving one row per CDR3 protein. The repertoire holds some 200,000 distinct CDR3 sequences, with 14% to 15% as singletons. This specimen was PBMCs from the stem cell graft donor, taken from the stem cell graft. The receptors here all came from a human donor who donated a stem cell graft to a child with acute lymphoblastic leukemia. Each CDR3 is given with its conserved first and last residue. A D gene is named only where the DNA matches it firmly. Clone size is stated in some rows and not others, as once, few, many or a class when expanded.

TRBD2	TRBV12-3/TRBV12-4	TRBJ2-3	few	TGTGCCAGCAGTCCGCGGACTAGCGGAAACACAGATACGCAGTATTTT	CASSPRTSGNTDTQYF
TRBD2	TRBV5-1	TRBJ2-7	many	TGCGCCAGCAGCTTGCCGGGGGGGCACGAGCAGTACTTC	CASSLPGGHEQYF
NA	TRBV5-1	TRBJ2-1	many	TGCGCCAGCAGCTTGCAGCGAGCAGGAACCTACAATGAGCAGTTCTTC	CASSLQRAGTYNEQFF
NA	TRBV7-9	TRBJ1-1	many	TGTGCCAGCAGCTTCCATGACACGGCGAACACTGAAGCTTTCTTT	CASSFHDTANTEAFF
TRBD2	TRBV5-1	TRBJ2-4	many	TGCGCCAGCAGCTTGACAGCGGGGGCCAAAAACATTCAGTACTTC	CASSLTAGAKNIQYF
TRBD1	TRBV15	TRBJ1-6	NA	TGTGCCACCAGCTTTGGACAGGATAATTCACCCCTCCACTTT	CATSFGQDNSPLHF
NA	TRBV7-2	TRBJ2-3	NA	TGTGCCAGCAGCATTAGCGGTTTCACAGATAAGCAGTATTTT	CASSISGFTDKQYF
NA	TRBV30	TRBJ1-1	NA	TGTGCCTGGAAGGATCCGAACACTGAAGCTTTCTTT	CAWKDPNTEAFF
TRBD2	TRBV19	TRBJ2-5	many	TGTGCCAGTAGTATACTAGCGGAGGGATCAGAGACCCAGTACTTC	CASSILAEGSETQYF
NA	TRBV24-1	TRBJ2-3	many	TGTGCCACCAGTGAGAGTCTAACAGATACGCAGTATTTT	CATSESLTDTQYF
NA	TRBV10-1	TRBJ2-3	NA	NA	CASSSSGYDTDTQYF
TRBD2	TRBV20-1	TRBJ2-7	many	TGCAGTGCAACCGGGACTAGCGGCTCCTACGAGCAGTACTTC	CSATGTSGSYEQYF
TRBD1	TRBV12-3/TRBV12-4	TRBJ1-2	many	TGTGCCAGCAGTCCCAACGACAGGGGGCAGGTCTATGGCTACACCTTC	CASSPNDRGQVYGYTF
NA	TRBV12-3/TRBV12-4	TRBJ2-1	many	TGTGCCAGCAGTGCAAAGGCGGGCGGAAGATACAATGAGCAGTTCTTC	CASSAKAGGRYNEQFF
TRBD2	TRBV7-9	TRBJ2-3	many	TGTGCCAGCAGCTTAGAACTAGCGGGAGTTCGTCAGTATTTT	CASSLELAGVRQYF
NA	TRBV20-1	TRBJ1-5	many	TGCAGTGCTAGAGGGAGGTCACAGGGCAGGCAGCCCCAGCATTTT	CSARGRSQGRQPQHF
TRBD2	TRBV12-3/TRBV12-4	TRBJ2-2	many	TGTGCCAGCAGTTTAGTATCGGGAGGGGACACCGGGGAGCTGTTTTTT	CASSLVSGGDTGELFF
NA	TRBV20-1	TRBJ2-1	many	TGCAGTGGGGGACCCGCTAATGAGCAGTTCTTC	CSGGPANEQFF
NA	TRBV5-1	TRBJ2-1	many	TGCGCCAGCAGCTTGAGGACGGACCGGTACAATGAGCAGTTCTTC	CASSLRTDRYNEQFF
NA	TRBV2	TRBJ2-3	NA	TGTGCCAGCAGGCAAACCGGGACGGTGGACAAAGGCACGCAGTATTTT	CASRQTGTVDKGTQYF
TRBD1	TRBV27	TRBJ2-5	many	TGTGCCAGCAGTTTAAGGGACAGACCTGGGACCCAGTACTTC	CASSLRDRPGTQYF
TRBD1	TRBV27	TRBJ1-6	NA	TGTGCCAGCAGTAGACAGGGAAAGACACCCCTCCACTTT	CASSRQGKTPLHF
NA	TRBV20-1	TRBJ2-3	NA	TGCAGTGCTGGCGCAGGAGTAGCGGTCACAGATACGCAGTATTTC	CSAGAGVAVTDTQYF
NA	TRBV5-1	TRBJ2-1	many	TGCGCCAGCATGAGAGTAAACAATGAGCAGTTCTTC	CASMRVNNEQFF
NA	TRBV7-2	TRBJ1-5	many	TGTGCCAGCAGCCACCAGTATGATCAGCCCCAGCATTTT	CASSHQYDQPQHF
TRBD2	TRBV7-2	TRBJ2-3	many	TGTGCCAGCAGACTAGCGGGGGTCGCAGATACGCAGTATTTT	CASRLAGVADTQYF
NA	TRBV2	TRBJ1-1	many	TGTGCCAGCGGTACTGACATATACGAAGCTTTCTTT	CASGTDIYEAFF
TRBD2	TRBV7-6	TRBJ2-7	few	TGTGCCAGCAGCTTAGTTTTCGGGGGGTCCTCCTACGAGCAGTACTTC	CASSLVFGGSSYEQYF
NA	TRBV18	TRBJ1-1	many	TGTGCCAGCTCACAGGTCCCGGCCGTTAACGCTGAAGCTTTCTTT	CASSQVPAVNAEAFF
TRBD1	TRBV29-1	TRBJ1-4	few	TGCAGCGTTGAGAGGGGGACAGGAGAAAAACTGTTTTTT	CSVERGTGEKLFF
TRBD1	TRBV12-3/TRBV12-4	TRBJ1-1	many	TGTGCCAGCAGACCGGGACAGGGAGCCTACACTGAAGCTTTCTTT	CASRPGQGAYTEAFF
NA	TRBV7-2	TRBJ1-1	many	TGTGCCAGCAGCCGGGGACTCGGGAGAAGTAGGACGTTCTTT	CASSRGLGRSRTFF
TRBD2	TRBV25-1	TRBJ2-3	many	TGTGCCAGCAGTGACGCGGGAGTGCCGGAGTGGAATACGCAGTATTTT	CASSDAGVPEWNTQYF
TRBD2	TRBV27	TRBJ2-5	few	TGTGCCAGCGCTCTAGCGGGAGGGCCCAGGAAGACCCAGTACTTC	CASALAGGPRKTQYF
TRBD2	TRBV6-5	TRBJ2-1	many	TGTGCCAGCAGTTCCGGGACTAGCGGGAGAAATGAGCAGTTCTTC	CASSSGTSGRNEQFF
NA	TRBV20-1	TRBJ2-1	many	TGCAGTGCTTCGGAGACAGCCCGAACCGAGTTCTTC	CSASETARTEFF
NA	TRBV9	TRBJ2-2	many	TGTGCCAGCAGCGTAGGTAGCCCCGGGGAGCTGTTTTTT	CASSVGSPGELFF
NA	TRBV12-3/TRBV12-4	TRBJ2-7	NA	TGTGCCAGCAGGGCCGCGGGGGAGCAGTACTTC	CASRAAGEQYF
TRBD2	TRBV7-6	TRBJ2-1	many	TGTGCCAGCAGCTTAGGTGGCCTAGCGGGAGCCTATGAGCAGTTCTTC	CASSLGGLAGAYEQFF
NA	TRBV10-3	TRBJ1-2	many	TGTGCCATCAGCGGACAGAAAAACCATGGCTACACCTTC	CAISGQKNHGYTF
NA	TRBV5-1	TRBJ2-1	many	TGCGCCAGCAGCTCCAGAACAGGGAGCTCCTACAATGAGCAGTTCTTC	CASSSRTGSSYNEQFF
NA	TRBV20-1	TRBJ2-7	NA	TGCAATGCTAGAAGAGAGGGGTGGCAGGGCCCCTACGAGCAGTACTTC	CNARREGWQGPYEQYF
NA	TRBV12-3/TRBV12-4	TRBJ1-4	few	TGTGCCAGCAGTTTCCTTACCGTGGGGGAAAAACTGTTTTTT	CASSFLTVGEKLFF
NA	TRBV12-3/TRBV12-4	TRBJ1-1	many	TGTGCCAGCAGTCGAGACGATTGGACAGCGAACACTGAAGCTTTCTTT	CASSRDDWTANTEAFF
NA	TRBV11-3	TRBJ2-3	many	TGTGCCAGCGGATTGACGGGATTAGATACGCAGTATTTT	CASGLTGLDTQYF
TRBD1	TRBV9	TRBJ2-3	many	TGTGCCAGCAACCTAACCGGGACAGGGAAAGATACGCAGTATTTT	CASNLTGTGKDTQYF
NA	TRBV5-1	TRBJ2-1	many	TGCGCCAGCAGCGTAGGCGGCGACAATGAGCAGTTCTTC	CASSVGGDNEQFF
NA	TRBV30	TRBJ2-4	many	TGTGCCTGGAGCGGCCAGCCGGGACTAAACATTCAGTACTTC	CAWSGQPGLNIQYF
TRBD2	TRBV5-1	TRBJ2-3	many	TGCGCCAGCAGCCTACCGGGGGGGGATACGCAGTATTTT	CASSLPGGDTQYF
TRBD1	TRBV5-1	TRBJ1-5	few	TGCGCCAGCAGTCTAAGGGGCCAGGGGGCGAATCAGCCCCAGCATTTT	CASSLRGQGANQPQHF
NA	TRBV6-1	TRBJ2-2	many	TGTGCCAGTGGCGGGACAGCAAACACCGGGGAGCTGTTTTTT	CASGGTANTGELFF